The 3 T cell receptor beta chains below were found in one sample sequenced in a study of shared clonotypes between healthy human individuals. Using immunoSEQ multiplex PCR, the repertoire was profiled, and TCRdb retains in-frame clones only, with some absent. Of a few million clones in the sample, more than 80% were seen once. Material: naive CD4+ T cells sorted from blood. The subset was: CD45RA+ positively selected. These TCRs come from a man aged 18 to 29 in good health.

The rearrangement joins TRBV19 to TRBJ2-3; D not resolved. V gave up 1 base and J gave up 6 bases, with 5 bases separating them. The CDR3 is 12 residues long. Germline V gives CDR1 LNHDA, CDR2 SQIVND (reference sequence). The CDR3 loop reads CASSIADDTQYF. CDR3 bases: TGTGCCAGTAGTATAGCGGATGATACGCAGTATTTT.

The V gene is TRBV5-1, the J gene TRBJ1-2; D remains ambiguous. With 1 base removed from V and 3 bases from J, the gap between germline ends came to 4 bases. The length of the CDR3 is 12 residues. Germline values: CDR1 SGHRS, CDR2 YFSETQ. In DNA, the CDR3 is TGCGCCAGCAGCTTGAACGACTATGGCTACACCTTC. It encodes CASSLNDYGYTF.

This clone has more than one count but fewer than ten. CDR3 residues: CAWGDRDTEAFF. For the CDR3, the DNA is TGTGCCTGGGGGGACAGGGACACTGAAGCTTTCTTT. This rearrangement joins TRBV30 to TRBJ1-1; 9 positions match TRBD1. V dropped 5 bases and J dropped 3; count of bases not matched to a gene: 1. Germline values: CDR1 GTSNPN, CDR2 SVGIG (reference sequence). The length of the CDR3 is 12 residues.